This TCR beta chain is from a study of blood T cell repertoires in COVID-19. Study in general: Some COVID-19 samples were acute and others convalescent; all came from the United States, Italy and Spain. Nucleic acid was either cDNA or gDNA, and it came from T cells, B-cell-depleted T cells, or PBMCs.

The CDR3 covers 14 residues. CDR1 and CDR2 from the germline V gene are SGHVS and FNYEAQ. V was clipped by 0 bases and J by 8 bases, with 10 bases between them. Authors' methods: The assay estimated nucleated cells by amplifying reference gene primers. Only in-frame clones appear in the TCRdb table, and some are missing; sequencing was by immunoSEQ multiplex PCR. Clone size and the V and J calls come from that table; the DNA yielded D and trimming. The sample includes roughly 20,000 clones, 90% to 95% seen only once; the top ten take around 6%. The origin of this receptor is a human donor in a cohort sampled during active COVID-19. The specimen was peripheral blood. This chain links TRBV7-6 with TRBJ1-4; unclear D gene. CDR3 region: CASSLAPGREKLFF. The CDR3 bases are TGTGCCAGCAGCTTAGCCCCGGGGAGGGAAAAACTGTTTTTT.